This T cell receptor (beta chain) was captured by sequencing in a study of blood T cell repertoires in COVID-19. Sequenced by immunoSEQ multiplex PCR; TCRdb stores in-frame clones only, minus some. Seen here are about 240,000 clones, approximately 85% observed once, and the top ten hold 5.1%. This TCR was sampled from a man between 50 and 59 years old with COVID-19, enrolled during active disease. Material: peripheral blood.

DNA for the CDR3: TGTGCCTGGAGGAGACAGGGGGAGCTTGGACAGCCCCAGCATTTT. This gives the protein CAWRRQGELGQPQHF. The gene calls are TRBV30 and TRBJ1-5; 9 positions agree with TRBD1. The V and J ends lost 3 bases and 7 bases, in that order; junction bases with no gene match: 10. The germline gives CDR1 GTSNPN, CDR2 SVGIG (reference sequence). The length of the CDR3 is 15 residues.